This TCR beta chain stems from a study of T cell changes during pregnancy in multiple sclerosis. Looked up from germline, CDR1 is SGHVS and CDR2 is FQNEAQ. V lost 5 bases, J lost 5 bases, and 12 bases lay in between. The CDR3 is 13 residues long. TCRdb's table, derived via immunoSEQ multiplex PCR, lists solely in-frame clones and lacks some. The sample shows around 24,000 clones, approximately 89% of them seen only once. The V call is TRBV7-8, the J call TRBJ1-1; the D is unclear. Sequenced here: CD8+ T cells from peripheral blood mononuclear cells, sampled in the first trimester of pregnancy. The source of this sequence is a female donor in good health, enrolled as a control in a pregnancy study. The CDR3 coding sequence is TGTGCCAGCAGCGTAGTGGGGAGGACTGAAGCTTTCTTT. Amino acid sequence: CASSVVGRTEAFF.